This record looks at one T cell receptor beta chain sequence and its context. Its matching antigen is unknown. The source of the sample is a study of OX40 agonist ivuxolimab in advanced cancers. Study context: Dosing consisted of intravenous ivuxolimab at 0.01 to 10 mg/kg every 2 weeks. From about 23 to 85 years was the age range, with a mean of around 54 years, and roughly 80% were male. General observations from the study: Some nonresponders likewise displayed low normalized T-cell clonal expansion. More expanded clones were found, on average, in CD8+ than in CD4+ T cells.

Looked up from germline, CDR1 is SGHNT and CDR2 is YYREEE (reference sequence). The length of the CDR3 is 14 residues. Trimming removed 4 bases from V and 4 bases from J, with 15 bases in between. Generated by immunoSEQ multiplex PCR, the TCRdb table keeps only in-frame clones and is missing some. Among around 70,000 clones listed, roughly four fifths were seen once. The TCR was taken from an adult with an advanced solid tumor such as melanoma, head and neck, liver or kidney cancer. Sequencing used CD4+ or CD8+ T cells sorted from blood, obtained in a trial of the OX40 agonist ivuxolimab. This sequence joins TRBV5-4 and TRBJ2-7, with a possible D match to TRBD1 (6 bases). CDR3 nucleotides: TGTGCCAGCAGCATCCGGGACACCCCGTACGAGCAGTACTTC. Protein: CASSIRDTPYEQYF.